By its share, the clone carrying this TCR beta chain is medium-sized (0.01 to 0.1%). This entry is derived from a study of T-cell memory formation after mild COVID-19. The V gene lost 1 base and the J gene lost 12 bases, with 10 bases spanning the gap. There are 12 residues in the CDR3. Germline V gene lookup returns CDR1 SGHTA and CDR2 FQGNSA. TCRdb re-derived calls from the 5' RACE reads in MiXCR, one entry per CDR3 protein. This table holds around 29,000 distinct CDR3 sequences, about 16% found once. This chain connects TRBV7-2 to TRBJ2-1; D remains unclear. Sequenced material: PBMCs or a T cell subset sorted from them (not recorded which). The source is an adult who had mild COVID-19 (a few samples of this study predate the infection). Cell type and time point are not known. This CDR3 is CASSLVLRGQFF. The CDR3 coding sequence is TGTGCCAGCAGCTTAGTTCTCCGAGGGCAGTTCTTC.